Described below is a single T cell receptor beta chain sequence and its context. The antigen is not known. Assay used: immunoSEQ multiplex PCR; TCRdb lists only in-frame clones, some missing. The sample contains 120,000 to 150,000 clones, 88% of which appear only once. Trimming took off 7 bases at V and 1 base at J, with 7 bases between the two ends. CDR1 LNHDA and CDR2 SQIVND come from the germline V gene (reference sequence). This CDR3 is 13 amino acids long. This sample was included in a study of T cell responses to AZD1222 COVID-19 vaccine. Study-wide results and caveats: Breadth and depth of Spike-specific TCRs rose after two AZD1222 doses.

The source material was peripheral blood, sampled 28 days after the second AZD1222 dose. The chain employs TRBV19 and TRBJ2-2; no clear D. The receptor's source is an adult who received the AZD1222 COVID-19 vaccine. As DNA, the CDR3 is TGTGCCAGTAAATCGAGGAACACCGGGGAGCTGTTTTTT. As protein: CASKSRNTGELFF.